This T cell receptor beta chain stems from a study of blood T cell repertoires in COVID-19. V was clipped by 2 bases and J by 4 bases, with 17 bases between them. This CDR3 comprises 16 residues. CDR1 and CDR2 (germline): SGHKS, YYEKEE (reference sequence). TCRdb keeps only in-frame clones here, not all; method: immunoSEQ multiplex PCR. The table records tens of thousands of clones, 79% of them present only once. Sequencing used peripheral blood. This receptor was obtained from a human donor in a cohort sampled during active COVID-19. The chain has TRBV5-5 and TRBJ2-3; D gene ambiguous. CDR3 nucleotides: TGTGCCAGCAGCTTAATCGGCCGGAGTCGGGCAGATACGCAGTATTTT. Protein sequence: CASSLIGRSRADTQYF. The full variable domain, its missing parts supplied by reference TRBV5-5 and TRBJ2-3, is DAGVTQSPTHLIKTRGQQVTLRCSPISGHKSVSWYQQVLGQGPQFIFQYYEKEERGRGNFPDRFSARQFPNYSSELNVNALLLGDSALYLCASSLIGRSRADTQYFGPGTRLTVL.